This TCR beta chain stems from a study of metastatic and nonmetastatic thyroid tumors. Whole-study findings and limits: Versus benign nodules, malignant thyroid tumors reportedly had significantly higher TCR beta diversity, in blood and tumor.

Patients had received no treatment of any kind before thyroid surgery. As handled by the study authors: CDR3 differences across clinicopathological groups were used to build a distant-metastasis classifier for papillary thyroid cancer. TCRdb re-analyzed the PCR reads through MiXCR. TCRdb's processing, not the authors' own work, is the source of the V and J calls. The repertoire holds roughly 23,000 clones, with roughly 15% as singletons. The CDR3 sequence is 14 residues long. Per the germline V gene, CDR1 is MGHDK and CDR2 is SYGVNS. This clone occurred many times. What it recognizes is unknown. A much larger clone is a single base away; this may be a read error.

The sample comprised tumor tissue. The chain employs TRBV25-1 and TRBJ2-5; 7 bases align to TRBD1. This receptor was obtained from a female donor with papillary thyroid cancer or a benign thyroid nodule (not recorded which). Some clones in this sample may be carry-over from other donors' samples. DNA for the CDR3: TGTGCCGGCAGCCAGGGGGAAGAGGAAGAGACCCAGTACTTC. Translated, it gives CAGSQGEEEETQYF.